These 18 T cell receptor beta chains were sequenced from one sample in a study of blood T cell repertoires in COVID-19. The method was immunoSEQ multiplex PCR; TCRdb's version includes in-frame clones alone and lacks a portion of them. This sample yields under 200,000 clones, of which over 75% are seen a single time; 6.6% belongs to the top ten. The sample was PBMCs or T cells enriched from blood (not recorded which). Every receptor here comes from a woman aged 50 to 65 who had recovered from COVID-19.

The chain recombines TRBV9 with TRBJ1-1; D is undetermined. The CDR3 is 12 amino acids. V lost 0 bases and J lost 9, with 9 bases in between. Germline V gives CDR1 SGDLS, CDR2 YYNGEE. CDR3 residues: CASSVDTGQAFF. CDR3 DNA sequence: TGTGCCAGCAGCGTAGACACGGGTCAAGCTTTCTTT.

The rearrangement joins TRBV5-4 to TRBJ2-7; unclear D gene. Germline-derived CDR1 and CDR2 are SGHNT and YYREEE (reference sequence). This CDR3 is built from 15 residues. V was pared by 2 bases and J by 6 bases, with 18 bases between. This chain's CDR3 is CASSFNGQAGAEQYF. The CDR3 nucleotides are TGTGCCAGCAGCTTTAATGGGCAGGCCGGCGCCGAGCAGTACTTC.

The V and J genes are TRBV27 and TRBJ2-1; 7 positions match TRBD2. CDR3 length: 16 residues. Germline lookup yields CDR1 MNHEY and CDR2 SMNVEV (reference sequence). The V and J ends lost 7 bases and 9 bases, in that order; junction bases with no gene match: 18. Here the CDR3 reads CASTLLLGGLPREQFF. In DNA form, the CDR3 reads TGTGCCAGCACCTTACTATTGGGGGGGTTACCCCGTGAGCAGTTCTTC.

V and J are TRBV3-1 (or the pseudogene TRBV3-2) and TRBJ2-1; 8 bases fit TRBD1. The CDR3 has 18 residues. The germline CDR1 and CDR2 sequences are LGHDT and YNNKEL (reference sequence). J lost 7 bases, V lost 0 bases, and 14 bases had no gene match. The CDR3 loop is CASSQDLRETGVKNEQFF. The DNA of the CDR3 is TGTGCCAGCAGCCAAGATCTGAGGGAGACAGGGGTGAAAAATGAGCAGTTCTTC.

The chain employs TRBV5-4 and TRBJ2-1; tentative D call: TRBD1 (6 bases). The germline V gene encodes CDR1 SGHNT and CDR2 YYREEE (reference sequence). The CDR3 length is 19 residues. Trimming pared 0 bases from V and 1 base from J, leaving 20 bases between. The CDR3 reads CASSLASVSKRGSYNEQFF. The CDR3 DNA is TGTGCCAGCAGCTTGGCTTCCGTCTCGAAAAGGGGGTCCTACAATGAGCAGTTCTTC.

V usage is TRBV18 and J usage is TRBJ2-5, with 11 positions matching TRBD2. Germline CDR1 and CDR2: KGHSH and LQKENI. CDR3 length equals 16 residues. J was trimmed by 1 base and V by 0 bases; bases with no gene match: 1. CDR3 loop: CASSPPTSGAQETQYF. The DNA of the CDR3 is TGTGCCAGCTCACCACCGACTAGCGGGGCCCAAGAGACCCAGTACTTC.

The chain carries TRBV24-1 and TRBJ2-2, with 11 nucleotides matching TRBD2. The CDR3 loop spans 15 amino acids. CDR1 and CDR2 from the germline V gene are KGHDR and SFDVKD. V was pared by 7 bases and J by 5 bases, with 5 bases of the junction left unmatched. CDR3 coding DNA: TGTGCCACCAGCGCCACTAGCGGGGGAACCGGGGAGCTGTTTTTT. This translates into CATSATSGGTGELFF.

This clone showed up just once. Here the CDR3 DNA reads TGTGCCAGCAGGATGAAGGGGCCGTGGGAGCTGTTTTTT. Amino acid sequence: CASRMKGPWELFF. J is TRBJ2-2 and V is TRBV3-1 (or the pseudogene TRBV3-2); a possible D gene is TRBD1 (5 bases). The germline V gene encodes CDR1 LGHDT and CDR2 YNNKEL (reference sequence). This CDR3 is 13 amino acids long. Trimming pared 6 bases from V and 9 bases from J, leaving 14 bases between.

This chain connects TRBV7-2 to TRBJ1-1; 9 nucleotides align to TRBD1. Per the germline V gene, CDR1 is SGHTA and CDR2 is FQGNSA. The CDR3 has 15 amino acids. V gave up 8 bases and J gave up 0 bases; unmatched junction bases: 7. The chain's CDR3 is CASSRQGGLNTEAFF. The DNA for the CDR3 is TGTGCCAGCTCACGACAGGGGGGGCTGAACACTGAAGCTTTCTTT.

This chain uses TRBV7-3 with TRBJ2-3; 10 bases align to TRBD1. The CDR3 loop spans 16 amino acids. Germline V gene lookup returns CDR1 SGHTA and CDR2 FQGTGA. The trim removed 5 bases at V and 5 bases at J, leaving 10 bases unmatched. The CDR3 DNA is TGTGCCAGCAGCGACCCGGGACAGGGGATGAGAGATACGCAGTATTTT. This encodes CASSDPGQGMRDTQYF.

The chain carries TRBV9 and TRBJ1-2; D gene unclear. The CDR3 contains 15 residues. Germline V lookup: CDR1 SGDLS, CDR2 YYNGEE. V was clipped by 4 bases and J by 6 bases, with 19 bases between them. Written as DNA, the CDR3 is TGTGCCAGCAGCCTCCCGGGGAGTGGGAGTGATGGCTACACCTTC. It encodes CASSLPGSGSDGYTF.

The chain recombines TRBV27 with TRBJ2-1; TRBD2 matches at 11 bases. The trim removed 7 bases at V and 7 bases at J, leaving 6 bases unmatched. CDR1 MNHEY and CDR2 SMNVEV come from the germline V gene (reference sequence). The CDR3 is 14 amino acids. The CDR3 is CASTLAGDGNEQFF. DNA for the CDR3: TGTGCCAGCACACTAGCGGGGGACGGGAATGAGCAGTTCTTC.

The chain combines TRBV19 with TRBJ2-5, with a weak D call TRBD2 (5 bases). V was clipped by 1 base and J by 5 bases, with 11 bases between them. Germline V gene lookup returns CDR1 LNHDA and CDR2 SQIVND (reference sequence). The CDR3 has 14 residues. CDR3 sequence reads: CASSIVGGGETQYF. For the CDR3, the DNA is TGTGCCAGTAGTATAGTCGGTGGCGGGGAGACCCAGTACTTC. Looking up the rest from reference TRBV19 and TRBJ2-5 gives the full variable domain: DGGITQSPKYLFRKEGQNVTLSCEQNLNHDAMYWYRQDPGQGLRLIYYSQIVNDFQKGDIAEGYSVSREKKESFPLTVTSAQKNPTAFYLCASSIVGGGETQYFGPGTRLLVL.

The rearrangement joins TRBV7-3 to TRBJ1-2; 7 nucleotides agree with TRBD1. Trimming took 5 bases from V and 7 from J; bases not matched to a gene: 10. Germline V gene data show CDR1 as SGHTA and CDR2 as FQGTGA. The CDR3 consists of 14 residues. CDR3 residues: CASSPIQGSVGYTF. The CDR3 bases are TGTGCCAGCAGCCCTATACAGGGGAGCGTTGGCTACACCTTC.

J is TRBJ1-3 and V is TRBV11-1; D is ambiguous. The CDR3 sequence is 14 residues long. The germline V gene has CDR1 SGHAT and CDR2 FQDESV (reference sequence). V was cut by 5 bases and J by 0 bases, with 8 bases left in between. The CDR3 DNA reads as TGTGCCAGCAGCGGGCGTAACTCTGGAAACACCATATATTTT. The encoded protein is CASSGRNSGNTIYF. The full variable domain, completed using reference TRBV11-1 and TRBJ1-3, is EAEVAQSPRYKITEKSQAVAFWCDPISGHATLYWYRQILGQGPELLVQFQDESVVDDSQLPKDRFSAERLKGVDSTLKIQPAELGDSAMYLCASSGRNSGNTIYFGEGSWLTVV.

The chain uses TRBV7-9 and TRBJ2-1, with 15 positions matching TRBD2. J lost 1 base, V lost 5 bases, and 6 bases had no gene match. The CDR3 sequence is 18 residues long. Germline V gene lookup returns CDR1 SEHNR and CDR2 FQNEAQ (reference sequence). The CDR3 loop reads CASSPPGLAGGSYNEQFF. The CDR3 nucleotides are TGTGCCAGCAGCCCTCCGGGACTAGCGGGGGGATCCTACAATGAGCAGTTCTTC.

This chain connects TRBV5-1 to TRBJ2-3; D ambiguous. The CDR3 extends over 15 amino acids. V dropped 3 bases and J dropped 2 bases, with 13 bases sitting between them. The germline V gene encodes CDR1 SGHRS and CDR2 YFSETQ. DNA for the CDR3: TGCGCCAGCAGCTCGACACCTGCCTTCACAGATACGCAGTATTTT. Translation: CASSSTPAFTDTQYF. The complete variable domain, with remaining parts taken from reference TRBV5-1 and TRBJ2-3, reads KAGVTQTPRYLIKTRGQQVTLSCSPISGHRSVSWYQQTPGQGLQFLFEYFSETQRNKGNFPGRFSGRQFSNSRSEMNVSTLELGDSALYLCASSSTPAFTDTQYFGPGTRLTVL.

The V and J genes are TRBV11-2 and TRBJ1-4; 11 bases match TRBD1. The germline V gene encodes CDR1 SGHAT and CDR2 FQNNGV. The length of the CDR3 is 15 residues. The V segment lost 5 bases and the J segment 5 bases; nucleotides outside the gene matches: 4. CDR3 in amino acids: CASSPWTGGNEKLFF. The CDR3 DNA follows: TGTGCCAGCAGCCCGTGGACAGGGGGCAATGAAAAACTGTTTTTT.